The next 16 T cell receptor beta chains were all read from a single sample in a study of cytomegalovirus exposure and HLA in healthy donors (TCRdb year 2017). The library was prepared using the immunoSEQ multiplex PCR assay. For the multiplex PCR, a mixture combining 60 forward primers for TCR Vbeta segments and 13 reverse primers for TCR Jbeta segments was used. This immuneACCESS table, as held by TCRdb, lists in-frame sequences with V and J called but not all clones. Of the missing ones, under half trace to an unresolved V gene in checked studies; the others have no known cause. This sample gives about 140,000 clones in total; about 80% of them show up just once. About 1.4% of the sample goes to the ten largest clones. Sequences were obtained from PBMCs. These receptors were collected from a man aged 25 to 45 in good health and CMV-seropositive.

The chain is built from TRBV5-1 and TRBJ2-7, with 7 bases identical to TRBD1. From germline, CDR1 is SGHRS and CDR2 YFSETQ. The CDR3 consists of 14 residues. V lost 0 bases, J lost 7 bases, and 7 bases stayed unmatched. CDR3 sequence: CASSLVAGGGEQYF. The DNA of the CDR3 is TGCGCCAGCAGCTTGGTCGCAGGGGGTGGGGAGCAGTACTTC.

This clone was seen only a few times. V is TRBV6-1 and J is TRBJ1-2, with D possibly matching TRBD1 (5 bases). This CDR3 is built from 13 residues. In germline, CDR1 is MNHNS, CDR2 SASEGT. V lost 5 bases and J 3 bases, leaving 10 bases between the germline ends. The CDR3 spells CASSFQGDYGYTF. The CDR3 region has the DNA TGTGCCAGCAGTTTTCAGGGTGACTATGGCTACACCTTC.

The V gene is TRBV6-1, the J gene TRBJ2-5; TRBD2 matches at 7 bases. Germline V lookup: CDR1 MNHNS, CDR2 SASEGT. V lost 7 bases to trimming and J lost 2 bases; unmatched junction nucleotides: 7. This CDR3 spans 14 amino acids. CDR3 amino acids: CASNPGGEQETQYF. The CDR3 bases are TGTGCCAGCAACCCGGGAGGCGAACAAGAGACCCAGTACTTC.

The rearrangement links TRBV28 to TRBJ1-1; TRBD1 is a possible D gene (6 bases). V dropped 9 bases and J dropped 5 bases, with 16 bases sitting between them. This CDR3 has 13 amino acids. Germline CDR1 reads MDHEN; CDR2 reads SYDVKM. The CDR3 bases are TGTGCCAGTATGAACAGGGTTAGGACTGAAGCTTTCTTT. Protein product: CASMNRVRTEAFF.

This clone came up once. J is TRBJ1-4 and V is TRBV5-1; no clear D gene. CDR3 length: 15 residues. The V end lost 0 bases, the J end lost 4 bases, and 10 bases lay between the germline ends. Germline V gene data show CDR1 as SGHRS and CDR2 as YFSETQ. The chain's CDR3 is CASSLDGALNEKLFF. The CDR3 DNA is TGCGCCAGCAGCTTGGATGGAGCCCTTAATGAAAAACTGTTTTTT.

The V call is TRBV6-1, the J call TRBJ2-7; TRBD1 matches 8 bases. Trimming removed 5 bases from V and 3 bases from J; junction bases left unmatched: 9. In germline, CDR1 is MNHNS, CDR2 SASEGT. There are 15 residues in the CDR3. The CDR3 nucleotides read TGTGCCAGCAGTCCAGGGGGCTACTACTACTACGAGCAGTACTTC. It is translated as CASSPGGYYYYEQYF.

This chain connects TRBV19 to TRBJ2-1, with TRBD2 matching 10 bases. Germline V gene data show CDR1 as LNHDA and CDR2 as SQIVND (reference sequence). V was pared by 10 bases and J by 16 bases, with 22 bases of the junction left unmatched. This CDR3 region has 15 residues. CDR3 residues: CATHLGASGGLEKFF. In DNA, the CDR3 is TGTGCCACCCACCTCGGGGCTAGCGGGGGCCTTGAAAAATTCTTC.

J is TRBJ2-7 and V is TRBV9; tentatively, D is TRBD1 (6 bases). CDR1 is SGDLS, CDR2 YYNGEE, per germline. Between the trimmed V and J ends, which lost 6 bases and 3 bases, there was a span of 16 bases. This CDR3 spans 14 amino acids. CDR3 sequence (DNA): TGTGCCAGCACTAGGGCCTCAGGGGACTACGAGCAGTACTTC. Protein product: CASTRASGDYEQYF.

This sequence joins TRBV5-1 and TRBJ2-7; the match to TRBD1 covers 10 bases. V lost 4 bases, J lost 6 bases, and 7 bases stayed unmatched. Germline assignment: CDR1 SGHRS and CDR2 YFSETQ. This CDR3 is 14 amino acids long. CDR3 in amino acids: CASSTGQGSTEQYF. The CDR3 DNA is TGCGCCAGCAGCACGGGACAGGGGAGTACCGAGCAGTACTTC. The full variable domain, completed using reference TRBV5-1 and TRBJ2-7, is KAGVTQTPRYLIKTRGQQVTLSCSPISGHRSVSWYQQTPGQGLQFLFEYFSETQRNKGNFPGRFSGRQFSNSRSEMNVSTLELGDSALYLCASSTGQGSTEQYFGPGTRLTVT.

The chain employs TRBV9 and TRBJ2-3; TRBD2 aligns across 8 bases. V dropped 0 bases and J dropped 5; count of bases not matched to a gene: 5. CDR3 length equals 15 residues. Germline V lookup: CDR1 SGDLS, CDR2 YYNGEE. The CDR3 DNA is TGTGCCAGCAGCGTAGACCTGAGCGGGGGAGATACGCAGTATTTT. It encodes CASSVDLSGGDTQYF.

The V gene is TRBV28, the J gene TRBJ2-2, with D possibly being TRBD1 (5 bases). Germline loops: CDR1 MDHEN, CDR2 SYDVKM. CDR3 size: 15 residues. Trimming stripped 5 bases from V and 8 bases from J, with 18 bases between. CDR3 sequence reads: CASSSETDAKGELFF. In DNA form, the CDR3 reads TGTGCCAGCAGTAGCGAGACAGACGCCAAGGGGGAGCTGTTTTTT.

This clone occurred a few times. The genes are TRBV5-4 and TRBJ1-5; weak D call: TRBD1 (6 bases). Trimming removed 2 bases from V and 2 bases from J, with 8 bases in between. This CDR3 region has 14 residues. Germline CDR1 and CDR2: SGHNT and YYREEE (reference sequence). This CDR3 reads CASSLQGGNQPQHF. CDR3 DNA: TGTGCCAGCAGCTTACAGGGAGGCAATCAGCCCCAGCATTTT.

V and J are TRBV6-6 and TRBJ2-2, with D perhaps TRBD2 (7 bases). The CDR3 runs 15 residues. The ends were cut back, 2 bases at V and 2 bases at J, with 9 bases in the middle. Per germline, CDR1 MNHNY and CDR2 SVGAGI (reference sequence). CDR3 DNA: TGTGCCAGCAGTTACAGCGGGACAAACACCGGGGAGCTGTTTTTT. Encoded protein: CASSYSGTNTGELFF.

The chain couples TRBV7-9 to TRBJ2-2; 8 bases fit TRBD1. Per germline, CDR1 SEHNR and CDR2 FQNEAQ (reference sequence). The CDR3 length is 15 residues. V shed 5 bases and J 4 bases; nucleotides not matched to a gene: 6. The CDR3 nucleotides read TGTGCCAGCAGCGAAAGACAGGGGCGCACCGGGGAGCTGTTTTTT. Its translation: CASSERQGRTGELFF.

This clone has a single count. This rearrangement joins TRBV29-1 to TRBJ1-1, with D maybe TRBD1 (6 bases). The germline CDR1 and CDR2 sequences are SQVTM and ANQGSEA. V was pared by 5 bases and J by 7 bases, with 14 bases between. This CDR3 has 12 amino acids. CDR3 amino acids: CSVRDTIFEAFF. The CDR3 DNA is TGCAGCGTTCGGGACACCATATTTGAAGCTTTCTTT. The full variable domain, with the rest looked up from reference TRBV29-1 and TRBJ1-1, is SAVISQKPSRDICQRGTSLTIQCQVDSQVTMMFWYRQQPGQSLTLIATANQGSEATYESGFVIDKFPISRPNLTFSTLTVSNMSPEDSSIYLCSVRDTIFEAFFGQGTRLTVV.

The V call is TRBV11-2, the J call TRBJ1-3; D might be TRBD1 (6 bases). This CDR3 spans 16 amino acids. V lost 5 bases and J 3 bases, leaving 17 bases between the germline ends. Germline CDR1 reads SGHAT; CDR2 reads FQNNGV. CDR3 protein: CASSPRGAPYGNTIYF. The DNA for the CDR3 is TGTGCCAGCAGCCCCCGGGGGGCGCCTTATGGAAACACCATATATTTT.